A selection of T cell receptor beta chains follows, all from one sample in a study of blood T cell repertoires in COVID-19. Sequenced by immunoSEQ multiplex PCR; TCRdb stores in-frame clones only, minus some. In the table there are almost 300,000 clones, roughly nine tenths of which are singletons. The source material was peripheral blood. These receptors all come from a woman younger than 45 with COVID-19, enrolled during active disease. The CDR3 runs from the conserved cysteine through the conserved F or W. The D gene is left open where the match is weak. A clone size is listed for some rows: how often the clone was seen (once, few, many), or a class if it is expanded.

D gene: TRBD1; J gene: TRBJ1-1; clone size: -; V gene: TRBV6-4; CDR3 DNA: TGTGCCAGCTCACCTGGGCCCAGGGACAGAGACATGAACACTGAAGCTTTCTTT; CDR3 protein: CASSPGPRDRDMNTEAFF
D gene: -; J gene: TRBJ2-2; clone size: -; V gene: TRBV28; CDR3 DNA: TGTGCCAGCAGTTTATGGGCATCGAACACCGGGGAGCTGTTTTTT; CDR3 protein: CASSLWASNTGELFF
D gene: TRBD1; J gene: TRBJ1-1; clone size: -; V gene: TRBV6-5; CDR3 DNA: TGTGCCAGCAGGGGACAGGGGGCGGGGGACACTGAAGCTTTCTTT; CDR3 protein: CASRGQGAGDTEAFF
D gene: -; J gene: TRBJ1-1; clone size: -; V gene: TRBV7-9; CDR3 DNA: TGTGCCAGCAGCTTATGGGGCAGCACTGAAGCTTTCTTT; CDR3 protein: CASSLWGSTEAFF
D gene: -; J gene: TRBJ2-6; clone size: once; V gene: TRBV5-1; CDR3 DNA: TGCGCCAGCAGCTTGGCGCCGAGGGGGTCTGGGGCCAACGTCCTGACTTTC; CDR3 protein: CASSLAPRGSGANVLTF
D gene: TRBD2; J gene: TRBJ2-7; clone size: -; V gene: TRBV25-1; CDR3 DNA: TGTGCCAGCAGTGAAGGAGCGGGGAGCTCCTACGAGCAGTACTTC; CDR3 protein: CASSEGAGSSYEQYF
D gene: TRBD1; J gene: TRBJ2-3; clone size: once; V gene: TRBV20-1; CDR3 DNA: TGCAGTGCTAGTGGGGACAGTGCTAGCACAGATACGCAGTATTTT; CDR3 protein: CSASGDSASTDTQYF
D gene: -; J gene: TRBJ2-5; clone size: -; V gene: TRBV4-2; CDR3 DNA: TGTGCCAGCAGCCAAGATCGTCGAGGGGGAGAGACCCAGTACTTC; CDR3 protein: CASSQDRRGGETQYF
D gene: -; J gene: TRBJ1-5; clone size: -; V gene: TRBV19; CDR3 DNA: TGTGCCAGTAGTATAAACAGTTATAGCAATCAGCCCCAGCATTTT; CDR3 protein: CASSINSYSNQPQHF
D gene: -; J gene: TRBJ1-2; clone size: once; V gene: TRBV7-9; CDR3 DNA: TGTGCCAGCAGCTCCCCGGGGATTCGGGGCTACACCTTC; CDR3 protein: CASSSPGIRGYTF
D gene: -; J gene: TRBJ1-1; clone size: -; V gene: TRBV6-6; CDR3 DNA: TGTGCCAGCAGCCCCTCCGACCCAGGACAGAACACTGAAGCTTTCTTT; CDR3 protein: CASSPSDPGQNTEAFF
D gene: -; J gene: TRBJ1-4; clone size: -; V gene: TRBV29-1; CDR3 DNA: TGCAGCTCGCTGGACTCCCCTAATGAAAAACTGTTTTTT; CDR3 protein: CSSLDSPNEKLFF
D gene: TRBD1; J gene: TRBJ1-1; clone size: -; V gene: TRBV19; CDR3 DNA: TGTGCCATAGGACAGGGCGAGACTGAAGCTTTCTTT; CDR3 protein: CAIGQGETEAFF
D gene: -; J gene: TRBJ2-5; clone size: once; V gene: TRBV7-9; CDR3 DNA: TGTGCCAGCAGCTTATCGTCAGGGAGGGAGACCCAGTACTTC; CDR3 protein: CASSLSSGRETQYF
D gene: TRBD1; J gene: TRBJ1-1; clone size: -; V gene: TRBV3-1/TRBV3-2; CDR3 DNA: TGTGCCAGCAGCCTAGACAGGGCGGGGGATACTGAAGCTTTCTTT; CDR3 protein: CASSLDRAGDTEAFF
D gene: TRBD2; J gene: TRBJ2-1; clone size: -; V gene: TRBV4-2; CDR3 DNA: TGTGCCAGCAGCCGACTCGGGACTAGCGGGGGGGCAAAGGGGTTCTACAATGAGCAGTTCTTC; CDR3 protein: CASSRLGTSGGAKGFYNEQFF
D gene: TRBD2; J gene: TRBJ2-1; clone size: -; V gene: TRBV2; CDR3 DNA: TGTGCCAGCAGTGAAGGGTGGGGGAGGGATTTCTTC; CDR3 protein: CASSEGWGRDFF
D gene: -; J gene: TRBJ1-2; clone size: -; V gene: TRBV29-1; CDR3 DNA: TGCAGCGTTCTCAGGACAGAGTATGGCTACACCTTC; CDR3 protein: CSVLRTEYGYTF
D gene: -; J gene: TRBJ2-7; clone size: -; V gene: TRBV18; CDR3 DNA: TGTGCCAGCTCACCACCTTCTTCGCTAAAACCCTACGAGCAGTACTTC; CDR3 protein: CASSPPSSLKPYEQYF
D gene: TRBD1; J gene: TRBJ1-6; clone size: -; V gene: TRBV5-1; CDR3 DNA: TGCGCCAGCAGCTTAGACAGGGTGGAGAATTCACCCCTCCACTTT; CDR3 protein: CASSLDRVENSPLHF
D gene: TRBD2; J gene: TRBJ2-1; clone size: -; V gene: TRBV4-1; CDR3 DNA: TGCGCCAGCAGCCACCTCCCCCCGGGGGGGCCAAATGAGCAGTTCTTC; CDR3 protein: CASSHLPPGGPNEQFF
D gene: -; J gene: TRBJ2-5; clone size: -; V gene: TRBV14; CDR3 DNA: TGTGCCAGCAGCCAAGATTTCAGGCAAGAGACCCAGTACTTC; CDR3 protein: CASSQDFRQETQYF
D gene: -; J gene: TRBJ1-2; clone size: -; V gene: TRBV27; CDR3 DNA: TGTGCCAGTTCCTCCTGGAGGGAAGGGGGCTACACCTTC; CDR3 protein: CASSSWREGGYTF
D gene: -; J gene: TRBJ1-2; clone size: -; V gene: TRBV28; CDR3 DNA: TGTGCCAGCAGATTGGGGGGGGCGTCATTTGATGGCTACACCTTC; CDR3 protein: CASRLGGASFDGYTF
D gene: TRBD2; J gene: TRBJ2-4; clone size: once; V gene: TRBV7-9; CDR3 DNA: TGTGCCAGCAGCTCTGGAGCGGGGCTAGCCAAAAACATTCAGTACTTC; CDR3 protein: CASSSGAGLAKNIQYF
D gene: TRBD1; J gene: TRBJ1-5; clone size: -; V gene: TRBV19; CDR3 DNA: TGTGCCAGTACCCCAACAGGGGGAGGCCAGCCCCAGCATTTT; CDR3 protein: CASTPTGGGQPQHF
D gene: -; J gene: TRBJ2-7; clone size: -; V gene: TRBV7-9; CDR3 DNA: TGTGCCAGCAGCTTAGTAAATGACGAGCAGTACTTC; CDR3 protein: CASSLVNDEQYF
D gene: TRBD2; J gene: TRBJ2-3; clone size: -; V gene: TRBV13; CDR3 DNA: TGTGCCAGCCAAGTAGGGGAGGGAGATACGCAGTATTTT; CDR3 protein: CASQVGEGDTQYF
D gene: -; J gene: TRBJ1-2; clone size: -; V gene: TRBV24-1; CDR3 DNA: TGTGCCACCCTCTCTAGCGGCTATGGCTACACCTTC; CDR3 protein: CATLSSGYGYTF
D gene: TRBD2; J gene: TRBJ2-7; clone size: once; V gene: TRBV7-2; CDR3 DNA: TGTGCCAGCAGCTTAAGGCTGGGGCGGGGGGCGGCGAAGCAGTACTTC; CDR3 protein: CASSLRLGRGAAKQYF
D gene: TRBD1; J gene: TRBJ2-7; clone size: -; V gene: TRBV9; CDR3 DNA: TGTGCCAGCAGCGTTGGGACAGGGGGCATTTACGAGCAGTACTTC; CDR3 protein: CASSVGTGGIYEQYF
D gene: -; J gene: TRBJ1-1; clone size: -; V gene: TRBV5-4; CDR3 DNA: TGTGCCAGCAGCACCTGGGGAGGGGGAGAAGCTTTCTTT; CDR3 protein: CASSTWGGGEAFF
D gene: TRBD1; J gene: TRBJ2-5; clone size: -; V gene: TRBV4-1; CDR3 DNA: TGCGCCAGCAGCCACAGGCTGGACAGGGGAGGTGAGACCCAGTACTTC; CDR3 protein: CASSHRLDRGGETQYF
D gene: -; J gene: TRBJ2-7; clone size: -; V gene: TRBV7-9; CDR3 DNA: TGTGCCAGCAGCTTAAGAGGGACATCCCCCTACGAGCAGTACTTC; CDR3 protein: CASSLRGTSPYEQYF
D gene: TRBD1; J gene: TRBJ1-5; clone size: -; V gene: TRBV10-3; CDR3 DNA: TGTGCCATCAGAGGGGACAGCACCTTAGGTCAGCCCCAGCATTTT; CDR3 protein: CAIRGDSTLGQPQHF
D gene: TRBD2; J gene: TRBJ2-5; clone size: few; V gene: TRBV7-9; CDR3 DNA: TGTGCCAGCAGCAACACGTATAGCGGGGGAGAAGAGACCCAGTACTTC; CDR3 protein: CASSNTYSGGEETQYF
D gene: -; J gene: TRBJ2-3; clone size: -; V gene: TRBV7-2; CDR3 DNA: TGTGCCAGCAGCTTAGGGCCAGGTAGCACAGATACGCAGTATTTT; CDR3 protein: CASSLGPGSTDTQYF
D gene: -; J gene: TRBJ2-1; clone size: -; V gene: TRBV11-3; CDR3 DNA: TGTGCCAGCAGCTTAGTCGGGGTAAGGAATGAGCAGTTCTTC; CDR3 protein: CASSLVGVRNEQFF
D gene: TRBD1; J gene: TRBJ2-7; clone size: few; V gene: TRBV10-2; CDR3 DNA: TGCGCCAGCAGTGAGTACGTAAGGGGGCGGACCTACGAGCAGTACTTC; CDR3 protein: CASSEYVRGRTYEQYF
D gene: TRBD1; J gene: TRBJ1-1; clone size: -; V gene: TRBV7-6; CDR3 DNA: TGTGCCAGCAGCGAGGACAGGGCCACTGAAGCTTTCTTT; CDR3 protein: CASSEDRATEAFF
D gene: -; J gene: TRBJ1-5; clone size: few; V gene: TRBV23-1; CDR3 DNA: TGCGCCAGCAGTCATATTGGGGCGGGGAATCAGCCCCAGCATTTT; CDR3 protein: CASSHIGAGNQPQHF
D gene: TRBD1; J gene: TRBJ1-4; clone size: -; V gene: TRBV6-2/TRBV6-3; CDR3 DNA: TGTGCCAGCAGTTACTCGTTCAGACAGGGAGGCGCTAATGAAAAACTGTTTTTT; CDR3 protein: CASSYSFRQGGANEKLFF
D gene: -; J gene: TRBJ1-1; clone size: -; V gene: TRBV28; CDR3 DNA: TGTGCCAGCAGTTTATCCAGGGTGAACACTGAAGCTTTCTTT; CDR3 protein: CASSLSRVNTEAFF
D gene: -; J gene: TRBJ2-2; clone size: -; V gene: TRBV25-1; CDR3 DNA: TGTGCCAGCAGCCAGGTTAACACCGGGGAGCTGTTTTTT; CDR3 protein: CASSQVNTGELFF
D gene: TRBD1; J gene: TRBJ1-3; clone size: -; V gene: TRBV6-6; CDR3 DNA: TGTGCCAGTACAGGGGGCGGAAACACCATATATTTT; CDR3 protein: CASTGGGNTIYF
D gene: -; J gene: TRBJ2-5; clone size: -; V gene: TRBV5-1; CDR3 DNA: TGCGCCAGCAGCTTGGGGGCTATAGAGACCCAGTACTTC; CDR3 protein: CASSLGAIETQYF
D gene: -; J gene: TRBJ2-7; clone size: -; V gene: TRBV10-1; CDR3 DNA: TGCGCCAGCGACCATCGATCCCGGACAGAAACCTTCTACGAGCAGTACTTC; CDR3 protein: CASDHRSRTETFYEQYF
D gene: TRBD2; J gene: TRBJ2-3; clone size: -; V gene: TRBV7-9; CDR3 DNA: TGTGCCAGCGGGACTAGCGGGGTCACAGATACGCAGTATTTT; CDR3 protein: CASGTSGVTDTQYF
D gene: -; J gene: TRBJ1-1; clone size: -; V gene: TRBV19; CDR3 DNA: TGTGCCAGTAGTTACGGGATGAACACTGAAGCTTTCTTT; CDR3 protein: CASSYGMNTEAFF
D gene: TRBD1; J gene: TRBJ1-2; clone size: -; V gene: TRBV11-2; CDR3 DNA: TGTGCCAGCACCCAGGCACAGGGGGCCATCTATGGCTACACCTTC; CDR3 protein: CASTQAQGAIYGYTF
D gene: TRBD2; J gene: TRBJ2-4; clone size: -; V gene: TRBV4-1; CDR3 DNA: TGCGCCAGCAGCCAACCCAAACTAGCGGGGGGCGAAAACATTCAGTACTTC; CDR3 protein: CASSQPKLAGGENIQYF
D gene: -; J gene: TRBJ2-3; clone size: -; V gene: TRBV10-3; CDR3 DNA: TGTGCCACTGCGGGGGCCGGGGCGGATACGCAGTATTTT; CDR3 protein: CATAGAGADTQYF
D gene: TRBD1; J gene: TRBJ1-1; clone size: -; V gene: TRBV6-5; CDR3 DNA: TGTGCCAGCAGTTCCAGGGGGAGGAACACTGAAGCTTTCTTT; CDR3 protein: CASSSRGRNTEAFF
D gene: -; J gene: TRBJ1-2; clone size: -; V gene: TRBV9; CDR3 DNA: TGTGCCAGCAGCCCCCGGGCAGGGGCTATCTATGGCTACACCTTC; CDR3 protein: CASSPRAGAIYGYTF
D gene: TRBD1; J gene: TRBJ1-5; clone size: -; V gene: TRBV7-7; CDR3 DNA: TGTGCCCCATCCATCATCCGCCGGGACAGGGGGAATCAGCCCCAGCATTTT; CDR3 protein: CAPSIIRRDRGNQPQHF
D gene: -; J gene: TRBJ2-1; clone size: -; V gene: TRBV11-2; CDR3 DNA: TGTGCCAGCAGCTTTCCCACGCGGCGCTCCCCTTCCTACAATGAGCAGTTCTTC; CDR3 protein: CASSFPTRRSPSYNEQFF
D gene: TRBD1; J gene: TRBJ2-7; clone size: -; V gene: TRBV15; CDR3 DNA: TGTGCCACCACCTTGGGACAGGGTCTCGACGAGCAGTACTTC; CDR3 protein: CATTLGQGLDEQYF